This T cell receptor (beta chain) was recovered during a study of T cells in Graves' hyperthyroidism and ophthalmopathy. Study as a whole: Peripheral blood was acquired at first diagnosis, ahead of any therapy whatsoever. Study-wide points: Among thyroid clonotypes expanded above 0.001, most also appeared in blood. In validation, the model predicted ophthalmopathy. These predictions came a median about 6 months before onset.

This clonotype has ten or more counts. Its matching antigen is unknown. Regions amplified from RNA transcripts were the TCR beta CDR3 regions. Initially, a first-round RT-PCR of the TCR CDR3 employed the HTBI primer set. MiXCR, applied by TCRdb to the multiplex PCR reads, yields one record per CDR3 protein. The repertoire holds hundreds of thousands of distinct CDR3 sequences, roughly 15% seen once, with less than 3.5% in the top ten. For ophthalmopathy patients, the Clinical Activity Score was at least 3 and the NOSPECS grade at least 4; duration was under 3 months. The CDR3 runs to 17 residues. Germline V CDR1 and CDR2: MDHEN, SYDVKM. Trimming took off 7 bases at V and 2 bases at J, with 23 bases between the two ends.

J is TRBJ1-2 and V is TRBV28; tentative D call: TRBD1 (6 bases). Source material: blood. This clonotype was obtained from a woman aged 40 to 50 with Graves' ophthalmopathy. The CDR3: CASTPMSGRDNNYGYTF. The DNA of the CDR3 is TGTGCCAGCACCCCGATGAGTGGCAGGGACAACAACTATGGCTACACCTTC.